Included here is one TCR beta chain sequence, with context. The antigen is unknown. The sample is drawn from a study of CD8 T cells in acute hepatitis C reinfection. As for the study in general: Sequences come from NS3-1073-specific CD8+ T cells, during acute infection and after clearance. Whole-study results and caveats: NS3-1073 specific cells were too rare to sort at chronic follow-up. All groups preferentially used TRBV04 and TRBV06, which was not due to overrepresentation in the naive pool.

This sample's time point: naive CD8 control sorted from an acute-time-point sample. Acute primary HCV meant a new positive RNA or antibody result following a negative test within 24 weeks. TCRdb's copy holds only in-frame clones and misses some; the assay was immunoSEQ multiplex PCR. The profile shows approximately 40,000 clones, 75% to 90% of them singletons. Germline trimming cut 3 bases from V and 3 bases from J; bases unmatched to any gene: 12. Germline V lookup: CDR1 SGDLS, CDR2 YYNGEE. This CDR3 spans 17 amino acids. J is TRBJ2-3 and V is TRBV9, with 8 bases lining up with TRBD2. The sample consisted of naive CD8+ T cells from PBMCs. The clonotype comes from a woman aged 18-29 years who spontaneously cleared hepatitis C infection. DNA of the CDR3: TGTGCCAGCAGCGCGGCCTCTCGGGGGGGACCAACAGATACGCAGTATTTT. Protein sequence: CASSAASRGGPTDTQYF.